Shown below are 27 T cell receptor beta chains from a single sample sequenced in a study of cytomegalovirus exposure and HLA in healthy donors. Clones were read by immunoSEQ multiplex PCR, and TCRdb kept only the in-frame ones, dropping some. The table has about 110,000 clones, 95% seen once. Source material: PBMCs. The receptors come from a woman between 18 and 29 years old in good health and CMV-seronegative.

The gene calls are TRBV7-9 and TRBJ2-1; D might be TRBD2 (6 bases). The CDR3 totals 15 residues. Per the germline V gene, CDR1 is SEHNR and CDR2 is FQNEAQ (reference sequence). The ends were cut back, 8 bases at V and 2 bases at J, with 16 bases in the middle. The CDR3 protein is CASWRDSDTYNEQFF. The DNA of the CDR3 is TGTGCCAGCTGGCGGGACTCTGACACCTACAATGAGCAGTTCTTC.

This chain connects TRBV6-5 to TRBJ2-7, with TRBD1 matching over 8 bases. With 6 bases clipped from V and 10 bases from J, the junction kept 11 bases outside the gene matches. CDR3 length: 13 amino acids. Germline CDR1 is MNHEY and CDR2 is SVGAGI. CDR3 nucleotides: TGTGCCAGCAGCCAGGACAGGGCCCTGCTTCAGTACTTC. Translation: CASSQDRALLQYF.

A few counts support this clone. The gene calls are TRBV27 and TRBJ2-2; the match to TRBD2 covers 9 bases. The germline V gene has CDR1 MNHEY and CDR2 SMNVEV (reference sequence). CDR3 length: 16 amino acids. J was trimmed by 6 bases and V by 0 bases; bases with no gene match: 5. The CDR3 nucleotides read TGTGCCAGCAGTTTATCGGGCCTAGCGGGGCCCGGGGAGCTGTTTTTT. This gives the protein CASSLSGLAGPGELFF.

This CDR3 reads CASSRDISSYEQYF. The CDR3 DNA reads as TGTGCCAGCAGCCGGGACATCAGCTCCTACGAGCAGTACTTC. The chain recombines TRBV5-8 with TRBJ2-7, with D possibly TRBD1 on 6 matching bases. The length of the CDR3 is 14 residues. In germline, CDR1 is SGHTS, CDR2 YDEGEE. The V end was cut by 4 bases, the J end by 0 bases, with 11 bases between.

This chain uses TRBV6-1 with TRBJ1-2; possibly TRBD1 for D (5 bases). CDR1 and CDR2 (germline): MNHNS, SASEGT. Trimming took off 3 bases at V and 8 bases at J, with 10 bases between the two ends. The CDR3 consists of 12 residues. In DNA, the CDR3 is TGTGCCAGCAGTGACAGGGTGGAGGGCTACACCTTC. The encoded protein is CASSDRVEGYTF.

The V and J genes are TRBV29-1 and TRBJ2-3; 9 bases align to TRBD2. This CDR3 spans 14 amino acids. Germline CDR1 SQVTM, CDR2 ANQGSEA. J gave up 4 bases and V 7 bases, and 9 bases lay outside the gene matches. The CDR3 DNA reads TGCAGCGCGGCGGGGGGGCGAGAGGCAGATACGCAGTATTTT. Its translation is CSAAGGREADTQYF.

The chain recombines TRBV5-6 with TRBJ1-6; D possibly corresponds to TRBD1 (6 bases). The ends were cut back, 4 bases at V and 3 bases at J, with 11 bases in the middle. Germline V gene lookup returns CDR1 SGHDT and CDR2 YYEEEE. The CDR3 loop spans 15 amino acids. CDR3 in DNA: TGTGCCAGCAGCCCAACAGGGAGCTATAATTCACCCCTCCACTTT. Encoded protein: CASSPTGSYNSPLHF.

The chain carries TRBV11-2 and TRBJ2-4; 7 bases agree with TRBD1. The CDR3 has 13 amino acids. Looked up from germline, CDR1 is SGHAT and CDR2 is FQNNGV. With 2 bases clipped from V and 12 bases from J, the junction kept 7 bases outside the gene matches. This CDR3 is CASSLITGDGQYF. CDR3 nucleotide sequence: TGTGCCAGCAGCTTAATTACAGGGGACGGTCAGTACTTC.

V and J are TRBV4-2 and TRBJ2-4, with D perhaps matching TRBD2 (6 bases). This CDR3 is built from 18 residues. Trimming shortened V by 1 base and J by 0 bases, and 16 bases separated the two germline ends. Germline V lookup: CDR1 LGHNA, CDR2 YNFKEQ. In DNA form, the CDR3 reads TGTGCCAGCAGCCAAGGGGGGGACCCTAGAGAAGCCAAAAACATTCAGTACTTC. Its translation: CASSQGGDPREAKNIQYF.

The V and J genes are TRBV25-1 and TRBJ2-3; 7 nucleotides agree with TRBD2. The CDR3 contains 13 residues. V shed 2 bases and J 10 bases; nucleotides not matched to a gene: 6. The germline V gene encodes CDR1 MGHDK and CDR2 SYGVNS. CDR3 nucleotides: TGTGCCAGCAGTGAAGGTCTGGCGGGGGCGCAGTATTTT. Residues: CASSEGLAGAQYF.

The J gene is TRBJ1-2, the V gene TRBV30, with 7 bases aligning to TRBD1. The V gene's germline CDR1 is GTSNPN and CDR2 SVGIG (reference sequence). CDR3 length: 13 residues. J lost 5 bases, V lost 2 bases, and 5 bases had no gene match. CDR3 nucleotide sequence: TGTGCCTGGAGTACACAGGGGCTTTATGGCTACACCTTC. Encoded protein: CAWSTQGLYGYTF. The whole variable domain, remainder taken from reference TRBV30 and TRBJ1-2, is SQTIHQWPATLVQPVGSPLSLECTVEGTSNPNLYWYRQAAGRGLQLLFYSVGIGQISSEVPQNLSASRPQDRQFILSSKKLLLSDSGFYLCAWSTQGLYGYTFGSGTRLTVV.

This clone was observed once. The genes are TRBV14 and TRBJ2-3, with D perhaps TRBD2 (6 bases). Germline V gene sequence: CDR1 SGHDN, CDR2 FVKESK. Deletions cut 4 bases from V and 10 bases from J, with 18 bases between. The CDR3 is 14 residues long. CDR3 loop: CASSRDFLPGAQYF. The CDR3 DNA reads as TGTGCCAGCAGCCGGGACTTTCTCCCGGGGGCGCAGTATTTT.

The rearrangement uses TRBV30 and TRBJ1-5, with D possibly TRBD1 on 6 matching bases. From germline, CDR1 is GTSNPN and CDR2 SVGIG (reference sequence). There are 13 residues in the CDR3. The ends were cut back, 3 bases at V and 3 bases at J, with 9 bases in the middle. The CDR3 protein is CAWSGQPNQPQHF. The CDR3 DNA is TGTGCCTGGAGCGGACAGCCCAATCAGCCCCAGCATTTT.

The rearrangement links TRBV5-6 to TRBJ1-2; D remains ambiguous. Trimming took 0 bases from V and 0 from J, leaving 6 bases between them. The CDR3 runs to 14 residues. From germline, CDR1 is SGHDT and CDR2 YYEEEE. CDR3 bases: TGTGCCAGCAGCTTGGAAGCTTCTAACTATGGCTACACCTTC. Translation gives CASSLEASNYGYTF.

The chain is built from TRBV7-9 and TRBJ2-7, with 12 positions matching TRBD2. Losses at the gene ends were 5 bases for V and 1 base for J; bases not matched to a gene: 3. The germline V gene has CDR1 SEHNR and CDR2 FQNEAQ (reference sequence). The CDR3 totals 15 residues. The CDR3 sequence is CASSLGLAGSYEQYF. The CDR3 nucleotides read TGTGCCAGCAGCCTCGGACTAGCGGGGTCCTACGAGCAGTACTTC.

CDR3 coding DNA: TGTGCCAGCAGCCCCCGCGGAGGCTATGGCTACACCTTC. As protein: CASSPRGGYGYTF. The chain joins TRBV28 to TRBJ1-2; D ambiguous. Trimming cost V 6 bases and J 4 bases, with 12 bases left between them. CDR3 length: 13 residues. CDR1 and CDR2 (germline): MDHEN, SYDVKM.

CDR3 DNA sequence: TGTGCCACCAGCCGGACAGCTTCACCCCTCCACTTT. Translated: CATSRTASPLHF. The chain is built from TRBV15 and TRBJ1-6; possibly TRBD1 for D (6 bases). V was cut by 5 bases and J by 9 bases, with 8 bases left in between. Germline CDR1 LNHNV, CDR2 YYDKDF (reference sequence). This CDR3 contains 12 residues.

The rearrangement joins TRBV7-2 to TRBJ2-5, with D tentatively TRBD1 (6 bases). Germline V gene lookup returns CDR1 SGHTA and CDR2 FQGNSA. Trimming took off 0 bases at V and 4 bases at J, with 15 bases between the two ends. The CDR3 has 16 amino acids. CDR3 sequence reads: CASSLAHRVVSETQYF. CDR3 DNA: TGTGCCAGCAGCTTAGCCCACAGGGTAGTCTCAGAGACCCAGTACTTC.

This chain uses TRBV9 with TRBJ1-2, with D perhaps matching TRBD1 (6 bases). CDR1 and CDR2 (germline): SGDLS, YYNGEE. Deletions cut 7 bases from V and 6 bases from J, with 25 bases between. This CDR3 is 16 amino acids long. CDR3 coding DNA: TGTGCCAGCTCCTCCTCACCGCAGGGGTTAGAGGATGGCTACACCTTC. Translating it yields CASSSSPQGLEDGYTF.

The rearrangement uses TRBV6-4 and TRBJ2-7; 10 bases fit TRBD1. V lost 6 bases, J lost 4 bases, and 12 bases stayed unmatched. Germline V gene data show CDR1 as MRHNA and CDR2 as SNTAGT. CDR3 length: 16 residues. In nucleotides, the CDR3 is TGTGCCAGCAGCCTACAGGCCGGGACAGGGGTATACGAGCAGTACTTC. It yields the protein CASSLQAGTGVYEQYF.

This rearrangement joins TRBV11-2 to TRBJ2-5, with D maybe TRBD2 (6 bases). CDR3 length: 16 amino acids. Germline loops: CDR1 SGHAT, CDR2 FQNNGV. With 1 base removed from V and 2 bases from J, the gap between germline ends came to 14 bases. Here the CDR3 DNA reads TGTGCCAGCAGCTTAGGGGTGGGGGGTGGTCAAGAGACCCAGTACTTC. Residues: CASSLGVGGGQETQYF.

The gene calls are TRBV5-6 and TRBJ1-1, with 7 bases lining up with TRBD1. This CDR3 is built from 13 residues. J lost 4 bases, V lost 4 bases, and 4 bases had no gene match. CDR1 and CDR2 from the germline V gene are SGHDT and YYEEEE. This CDR3 reads CASSAGQITEAFF. Written as DNA, the CDR3 is TGTGCCAGCAGCGCGGGACAGATCACTGAAGCTTTCTTT.

This chain links TRBV11-2 with TRBJ2-5, with D possibly matching TRBD2 (7 bases). Between the trimmed V and J ends, which lost 1 base and 5 bases, there was a span of 20 bases. The germline V gene encodes CDR1 SGHAT and CDR2 FQNNGV. This CDR3 is 17 amino acids long. The CDR3 DNA is TGTGCCAGCAGCTTAGTTGCGGGGAGGGGGGGGTTTGAGACCCAGTACTTC. Amino acids: CASSLVAGRGGFETQYF.

This sequence joins TRBV4-2 and TRBJ1-5, with D maybe TRBD1 (6 bases). This CDR3 contains 15 residues. Trimming left V 0 bases short and J 6 bases short, with 12 bases between. The germline V gene encodes CDR1 LGHNA and CDR2 YNFKEQ. The CDR3 DNA reads as TGTGCCAGCAGCCAAGAGGGGGGGGCCGGTCAGCCCCAGCATTTT. The encoded protein is CASSQEGGAGQPQHF.

V is TRBV7-2 and J is TRBJ2-7, with a possible D match to TRBD2 (5 bases). CDR1 and CDR2 (germline): SGHTA, FQGNSA. V lost 3 bases, J lost 4 bases, and 16 bases lay in between. The CDR3 sequence is 15 residues long. CDR3 nucleotide sequence: TGTGCCAGCAGCTTTGATTTCGGGCTAGCTTACGAGCAGTACTTC. This translates into CASSFDFGLAYEQYF.

This chain links TRBV13 with TRBJ1-2; tentatively, D is TRBD1 (6 bases). This CDR3 comprises 13 residues. Trimming pared 5 bases from V and 4 bases from J, leaving 11 bases between. CDR1 is PRHDT, CDR2 FYEKMQ, per germline (reference sequence). CDR3 loop: CASSERGIYGYTF. Written as DNA, the CDR3 is TGTGCCAGCAGCGAAAGGGGGATCTATGGCTACACCTTC.

The V and J genes are TRBV6-4 and TRBJ2-3; D is undetermined. This CDR3 has 14 amino acids. Trimming left V 5 bases short and J 0 bases short, with 9 bases between. In germline, CDR1 is MRHNA, CDR2 SNTAGT. This CDR3 reads CASSTETSTDTQYF. CDR3 in DNA: TGTGCCAGCAGTACGGAGACTAGCACAGATACGCAGTATTTT.